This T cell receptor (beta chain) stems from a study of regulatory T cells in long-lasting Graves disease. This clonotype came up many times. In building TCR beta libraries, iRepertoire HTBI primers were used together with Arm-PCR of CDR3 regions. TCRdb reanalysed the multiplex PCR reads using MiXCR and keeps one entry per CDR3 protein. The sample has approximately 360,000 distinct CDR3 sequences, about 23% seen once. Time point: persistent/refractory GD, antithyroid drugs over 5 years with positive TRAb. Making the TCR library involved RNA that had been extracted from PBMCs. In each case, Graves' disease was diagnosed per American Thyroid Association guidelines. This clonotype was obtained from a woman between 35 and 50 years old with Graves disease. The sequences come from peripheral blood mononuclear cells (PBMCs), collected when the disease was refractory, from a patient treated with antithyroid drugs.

The CDR3 here is CATTGQFYEQYF. CDR3 bases: TGTGCCACGACCGGACAGTTCTACGAGCAGTACTTC. The J gene is TRBJ2-7, the V gene TRBV28; the D gene is possibly TRBD1 (6 bases). V shed 10 bases and J shed 3 bases, with 13 bases lying between them. This CDR3 has 12 residues. Germline CDR1 and CDR2: MDHEN and SYDVKM.